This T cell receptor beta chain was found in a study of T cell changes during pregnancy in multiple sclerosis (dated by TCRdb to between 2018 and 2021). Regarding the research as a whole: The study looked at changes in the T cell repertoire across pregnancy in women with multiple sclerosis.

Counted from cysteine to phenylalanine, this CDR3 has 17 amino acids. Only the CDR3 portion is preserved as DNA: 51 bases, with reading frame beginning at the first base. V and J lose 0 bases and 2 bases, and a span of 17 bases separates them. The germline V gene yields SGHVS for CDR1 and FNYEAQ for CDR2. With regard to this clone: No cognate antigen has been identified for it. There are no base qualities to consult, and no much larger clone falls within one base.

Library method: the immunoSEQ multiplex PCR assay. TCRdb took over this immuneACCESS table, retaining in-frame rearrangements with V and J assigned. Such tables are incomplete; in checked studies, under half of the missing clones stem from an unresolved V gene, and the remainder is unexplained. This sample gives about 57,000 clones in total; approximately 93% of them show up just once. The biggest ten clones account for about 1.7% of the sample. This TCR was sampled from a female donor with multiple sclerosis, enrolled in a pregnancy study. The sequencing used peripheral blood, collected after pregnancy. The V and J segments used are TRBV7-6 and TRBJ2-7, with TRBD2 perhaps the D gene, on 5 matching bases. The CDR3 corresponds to CASSLARTSYGAYEQYF. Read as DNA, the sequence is TGTGCCAGCAGCTTAGCGAGAACTAGTTACGGTGCCTACGAGCAGTACTTC.